The present entry profiles one T cell receptor (beta chain) with its context. The data are from a study of technical replicates of blood from a handful of donors. Germline assignment: CDR1 SGHTA and CDR2 FQGTGA. This CDR3 is 15 amino acids long. V lost 5 bases to trimming and J lost 4 bases, with 18 bases between them. TCRdb's table, derived via immunoSEQ multiplex PCR, lists solely in-frame clones and lacks some. The data show 75,000 or so clones, with approximately 93% seen just once and about 0.41% held by the top ten. Sequences were obtained from T cells isolated from PBMCs. The chain uses TRBV7-3 and TRBJ2-7; a possible D gene is TRBD2 (5 bases). This TCR derives from a human donor in good health. The CDR3 is CASSLGNRPPYEQYF. DNA of the CDR3: TGTGCCAGCAGCCTCGGGAACCGCCCTCCATACGAGCAGTACTTC. The full variable domain, with the rest looked up from reference TRBV7-3 and TRBJ2-7, is GAGVSQTPSNKVTEKGKYVELRCDPISGHTALYWYRQSLGQGPEFLIYFQGTGAADDSGLPNDRFFAVRPEGSVSTLKIQRTERGDSAVYLCASSLGNRPPYEQYFGPGTRLTVT.